These 26 T cell receptor beta chains share one sample of origin, sequenced in a study of T cell responses to AZD1222 COVID-19 vaccine. Measured with immunoSEQ multiplex PCR; TCRdb has only the in-frame clones, and not every one. The table has roughly 87,000 clones, about nine tenths seen once. The material was peripheral blood, obtained 28 days after the second AZD1222 dose. The receptors here all came from an adult who received the AZD1222 COVID-19 vaccine.

The genes are TRBV11-2 and TRBJ2-1, with a possible D match to TRBD2 (6 bases). The CDR3 runs 18 residues. With 1 base removed from V and 0 bases from J, the gap between germline ends came to 16 bases. The V gene's germline CDR1 is SGHAT and CDR2 FQNNGV. This chain's CDR3 is CASSLAPGALSSYNEQFF. In DNA form, the CDR3 reads TGTGCCAGCAGCTTAGCACCGGGAGCCCTGAGCTCCTACAATGAGCAGTTCTTC.

The chain recombines TRBV28 with TRBJ1-2; 9 nucleotides line up with TRBD1. The CDR3 is made up of 15 amino acids. Germline lookup yields CDR1 MDHEN and CDR2 SYDVKM. The V and J ends lost 5 bases and 8 bases, in that order; junction bases with no gene match: 12. The CDR3 region is CASSARTGVLWGYTF. The CDR3 DNA reads as TGTGCCAGCAGTGCCCGGACAGGGGTTCTATGGGGCTACACCTTC.

The V and J genes are TRBV6-6 and TRBJ2-1, with 10 bases aligning to TRBD2. The germline V gene encodes CDR1 MNHNY and CDR2 SVGAGI (reference sequence). With V trimmed by 8 bases and J by 10 bases, 11 bases remained unmatched. The CDR3 is 14 residues long. CDR3 protein: CASAPQREGKEQFF. The CDR3 bases are TGTGCCAGCGCCCCTCAGCGGGAGGGTAAGGAGCAGTTCTTC.

This clone has only a few counts. The chain carries TRBV5-1 and TRBJ1-4; TRBD1 is a possible D gene (6 bases). The V gene's germline CDR1 is SGHRS and CDR2 YFSETQ. Trimming removed 4 bases from V and 5 bases from J, with 12 bases in between. This CDR3 is 14 amino acids long. DNA for the CDR3: TGCGCCAGCAGCCATCAGGGGTGGAATGAAAAACTGTTTTTT. It codes for CASSHQGWNEKLFF. Looking up the rest from reference TRBV5-1 and TRBJ1-4 gives the full variable domain: KAGVTQTPRYLIKTRGQQVTLSCSPISGHRSVSWYQQTPGQGLQFLFEYFSETQRNKGNFPGRFSGRQFSNSRSEMNVSTLELGDSALYLCASSHQGWNEKLFFGSGTQLSVL.

This rearrangement joins TRBV4-2 to TRBJ1-1; tentative D call: TRBD1 (5 bases). Per the germline V gene, CDR1 is LGHNA and CDR2 is YNFKEQ. This CDR3 is 13 amino acids long. V was trimmed by 1 base and J by 5 bases, leaving 8 bases between them. The CDR3 region has the DNA TGTGCCAGCAGCCAAGCCGAGGGGACTGAAGCTTTCTTT. Protein sequence: CASSQAEGTEAFF.

This clone was counted once. V usage is TRBV19 and J usage is TRBJ1-1, with a weak D call TRBD1 (6 bases). Germline V gives CDR1 LNHDA, CDR2 SQIVND (reference sequence). Trimming cost V 11 bases and J 0 bases, with 13 bases left between them. The CDR3 runs 13 residues. CDR3 amino acids: CAGSDRLNTEAFF. The CDR3 DNA follows: TGTGCCGGGTCGGACAGATTGAACACTGAAGCTTTCTTT.

This clone was counted once. The chain joins TRBV27 to TRBJ2-5; no firm D call. V lost 8 bases to trimming and J lost 4 bases, with 8 bases between them. This CDR3 has 11 residues. The germline CDR1 and CDR2 sequences are MNHEY and SMNVEV (reference sequence). CDR3 sequence (DNA): TGTGCCAGCTGGCCTGGAGAGACCCAGTACTTC. It codes for CASWPGETQYF.

The chain is built from TRBV7-7 and TRBJ2-5; D unclear. The ends were cut back, 4 bases at V and 2 bases at J, with 11 bases in the middle. This CDR3 region has 14 residues. Germline values: CDR1 SSHAT, CDR2 FNYEAQ (reference sequence). In DNA form, the CDR3 reads TGTGCCAGCAGCTCTCTCGGGCAGCAAGAGACCCAGTACTTC. This gives the protein CASSSLGQQETQYF.

The DNA for the CDR3 is TGCGCCAGCAGCTTTATGGGACAGGGGGGATACGAGCAGTACTTC. As protein: CASSFMGQGGYEQYF. The chain combines TRBV5-1 with TRBJ2-7, with 11 bases fitting TRBD1. CDR3 length: 15 amino acids. V was clipped by 2 bases and J by 4 bases; unmatched bases: 5. The germline CDR1 and CDR2 sequences are SGHRS and YFSETQ.

This chain joins TRBV7-2 and TRBJ2-1; 9 nucleotides line up with TRBD2. The CDR3 totals 17 residues. After removal of 5 bases from V and 7 bases from J, the junction contained 15 bases not matched to a gene. Germline V CDR1 and CDR2: SGHTA, FQGNSA. DNA of the CDR3: TGTGCCAGCAGCCCCCACTCGGGCGGGAGGGTAGGAAATGAGCAGTTCTTC. Translating it yields CASSPHSGGRVGNEQFF. The full variable domain, with the rest looked up from reference TRBV7-2 and TRBJ2-1, is GAGVSQSPSNKVTEKGKDVELRCDPISGHTALYWYRQSLGQGLEFLIYFQGNSAPDKSGLPSDRFSAERTGGSVSTLTIQRTQQEDSAVYLCASSPHSGGRVGNEQFFGPGTRLTVL.

The rearrangement joins TRBV3-1 (or the pseudogene TRBV3-2) to TRBJ2-3; 13 nucleotides align to TRBD2. The germline gives CDR1 LGHDT, CDR2 YNNKEL (reference sequence). Losses at the gene ends were 4 bases for V and 6 bases for J; bases not matched to a gene: 7. This CDR3 region has 16 residues. In nucleotides, the CDR3 is TGTGCCAGCAGCCTCCGGACTAGCGGGAGATCGGATACGCAGTATTTT. Its protein is CASSLRTSGRSDTQYF.

The CDR3 DNA reads as TGTGCCAGCTTCACAGAACAGGCACTAGGCTACGAGCAGTACTTC. Its protein is CASFTEQALGYEQYF. The chain carries TRBV7-9 and TRBJ2-7; D is possibly TRBD1 or TRBD2 (5 bases each). Germline CDR1 is SEHNR and CDR2 is FQNEAQ (reference sequence). Trimming cost V 8 bases and J 3 bases, with 20 bases left between them. This CDR3 has 15 amino acids.

V is TRBV4-2 and J is TRBJ2-7; 8 bases fit TRBD2. J gave up 1 base and V 0 bases, and 14 bases lay outside the gene matches. Germline lookup yields CDR1 LGHNA and CDR2 YNFKEQ. The CDR3 totals 19 residues. This CDR3 is CASSQEVVWASGLSYEQYF. The CDR3 nucleotides are TGTGCCAGCAGCCAAGAAGTGGTTTGGGCTAGCGGGCTATCCTACGAGCAGTACTTC.

J is TRBJ2-7 and V is TRBV30; D gene ambiguous. The CDR3 loop spans 13 amino acids. The germline V gene has CDR1 GTSNPN and CDR2 SVGIG (reference sequence). V was shortened by 2 bases and J by 0 bases, with 8 bases between the two germline ends. The CDR3 is CAWSNQNSYEQYF. The CDR3 coding sequence is TGTGCCTGGAGTAACCAAAACTCCTACGAGCAGTACTTC.

The rearrangement uses TRBV5-1 and TRBJ1-2, with D maybe TRBD1 (6 bases). Germline CDR1 reads SGHRS; CDR2 reads YFSETQ. Between the trimmed V and J ends, which lost 4 bases and 4 bases, there was a span of 14 bases. The CDR3 is 14 amino acids. CDR3 coding DNA: TGCGCCAGCAGCCCTTCGGGACATACCTATGGCTACACCTTC. This gives the protein CASSPSGHTYGYTF. Full variable domain (remainder filled in from reference TRBV5-1 and TRBJ1-2): KAGVTQTPRYLIKTRGQQVTLSCSPISGHRSVSWYQQTPGQGLQFLFEYFSETQRNKGNFPGRFSGRQFSNSRSEMNVSTLELGDSALYLCASSPSGHTYGYTFGSGTRLTVV.

By sample fraction, this clone is medium-sized (0.01 to 0.1%). The identical CDR3 is also encoded by other nucleotide sequences in the sample. The chain carries TRBV6-4 and TRBJ2-3, with 8 bases identical to TRBD2. V lost 4 bases, J lost 3 bases, and 0 bases stayed unmatched. Germline values: CDR1 MRHNA, CDR2 SNTAGT. This CDR3 spans 13 amino acids. CDR3: CASSASGTDTQYF. The CDR3 DNA sequence: TGTGCCAGCAGTGCTAGCGGGACAGATACGCAGTATTTT.

This clone was seen just once. The chain recombines TRBV19 with TRBJ2-7, with 11 bases matching TRBD2. J gave up 2 bases and V 3 bases, and 3 bases lay outside the gene matches. Germline values: CDR1 LNHDA, CDR2 SQIVND (reference sequence). The CDR3 has 15 amino acids. The CDR3 loop is CASSIGTSGTYEQYF. CDR3 nucleotide sequence: TGTGCCAGTAGTATTGGGACTAGCGGCACCTACGAGCAGTACTTC.

The chain combines TRBV7-2 with TRBJ2-3; D possibly corresponds to TRBD2 (6 bases). Trimming removed 5 bases from V and 5 bases from J, with 17 bases in between. The germline CDR1 and CDR2 sequences are SGHTA and FQGNSA. CDR3 length: 15 amino acids. CDR3 in DNA: TGTGCCAGCAGCGGGGGGTGGCTAGCGTTAGATACGCAGTATTTT. This translates into CASSGGWLALDTQYF.

This sequence joins TRBV14 and TRBJ1-1; weak D call: TRBD1 (6 bases). The CDR3 loop spans 14 amino acids. The ends were cut back, 4 bases at V and 7 bases at J, with 16 bases in the middle. Germline V gives CDR1 SGHDN, CDR2 FVKESK. CDR3 DNA sequence: TGTGCCAGCAGCCGTGAGACCCGGACAGTTGAAGCTTTCTTT. Its translation is CASSRETRTVEAFF.

This chain uses TRBV13 with TRBJ1-4, with 10 nucleotides matching TRBD1. The CDR3 contains 16 residues. J was trimmed by 6 bases and V by 5 bases; bases with no gene match: 9. Germline V CDR1 and CDR2: PRHDT, FYEKMQ (reference sequence). CDR3 in DNA: TGTGCCAGCAGCCCGACCTCCGGGACAGGGGATGAAAAACTGTTTTTT. This gives the protein CASSPTSGTGDEKLFF.

The J gene is TRBJ1-1, the V gene TRBV6-5; D remains ambiguous. Trimming left V 5 bases short and J 0 bases short, with 10 bases between. The CDR3 runs 14 residues. In germline, CDR1 is MNHEY, CDR2 SVGAGI. The DNA of the CDR3 is TGTGCCAGCAGTCCCGTGGGCCTGAACACTGAAGCTTTCTTT. Protein product: CASSPVGLNTEAFF.

The rearrangement joins TRBV15 to TRBJ2-3, with 10 positions matching TRBD2. Trimming took 2 bases from V and 6 from J; bases not matched to a gene: 5. This CDR3 contains 15 residues. Germline CDR1 reads LNHNV; CDR2 reads YYDKDF (reference sequence). CDR3 DNA: TGTGCCACCAGCAGAAAGCGGGAGGGGGGGGATACGCAGTATTTT. It codes for CATSRKREGGDTQYF.

The chain combines TRBV15 with TRBJ2-7; either TRBD1 or TRBD2 may supply D (5 bases each). The ends were cut back, 0 bases at V and 2 bases at J, with 8 bases in the middle. The germline V gene has CDR1 LNHNV and CDR2 YYDKDF (reference sequence). This CDR3 contains 14 residues. CDR3 sequence: CATSRERGPYEQYF. CDR3 coding DNA: TGTGCCACCAGCAGAGAGAGGGGTCCCTACGAGCAGTACTTC.

In regard to this clone: This may be a read error: a much more frequent sequence differs by one nucleotide. The same CDR3 can be traced to other DNA sequences in this sample. V and J are TRBV4-2 and TRBJ2-2; 10 bases line up with TRBD1. The CDR3 contains 14 residues. Germline V gene sequence: CDR1 LGHNA, CDR2 YNFKEQ. In nucleotides, the CDR3 is TGTGCCAGCAGAGGGACAGGGGACACCGGAGAGCTGTTTTTT. It yields the protein CASRGTGDTGELFF.

The J gene is TRBJ1-5, the V gene TRBV6-1; perhaps TRBD1 as D (6 bases). Per germline, CDR1 MNHNS and CDR2 SASEGT. V lost 2 bases to trimming and J lost 4 bases, with 12 bases between them. The CDR3 extends over 15 amino acids. CDR3: CASSESWDTNQPQHF. Written as DNA, the CDR3 is TGTGCCAGCAGTGAAAGTTGGGACACTAATCAGCCCCAGCATTTT.

This chain uses TRBV5-5 with TRBJ1-5; maybe TRBD1 (5 bases). The CDR3 consists of 13 residues. The germline gives CDR1 SGHKS, CDR2 YYEKEE (reference sequence). V was trimmed by 5 bases and J by 3 bases, leaving 9 bases between them. As DNA, the CDR3 is TGTGCCAGCAGTCAGGGCCCCAATCAGCCCCAGCATTTT. It yields the protein CASSQGPNQPQHF.